This is a list of T cell receptor beta chains from one sample in a study of T cell changes during pregnancy in multiple sclerosis. The method was immunoSEQ multiplex PCR; TCRdb's version includes in-frame clones alone and lacks a portion of them. Of under 40,000 clones in the sample, just over 90% were seen once. Sequencing used peripheral blood, obtained in the second trimester of pregnancy. Every receptor here comes from a female donor in good health, enrolled as a control in a pregnancy study. Both conserved end residues are part of each CDR3. The D gene is left open where the match is weak. Rows give clone size only sometimes, using once, few, many, or a class for an expanded clone.

size: -; D: TRBD2; V: TRBV9; J: TRBJ2-3; DNA: TGTGCCAGCAGCGTCCGGACTAGCGGGCTCACAGATACGCAGTATTTT; CDR3: CASSVRTSGLTDTQYF
size: -; D: -; V: TRBV9; J: TRBJ2-1; DNA: TGTGCCAGCAGCGTTCCTACGTCGGCGGGCAGGTCCTACAATGAGCAGTTCTTC; CDR3: CASSVPTSAGRSYNEQFF
size: -; D: TRBD1; V: TRBV6-4; J: TRBJ2-5; DNA: TGTGCCAGCAGTGAGGGGACAGACACCGAGACCCAGTACTTC; CDR3: CASSEGTDTETQYF
size: -; D: TRBD1; V: TRBV11-2; J: TRBJ2-7; DNA: TGTACCAGCAGCTTAGATCGGGACAGGCCCTACGAGCAGTACTTC; CDR3: CTSSLDRDRPYEQYF
size: -; D: -; V: TRBV19; J: TRBJ2-3; DNA: TGTGCCAGTAGTATAGCGGGATCGGATACGCAGTATTTT; CDR3: CASSIAGSDTQYF
size: -; D: TRBD2; V: TRBV6-1; J: TRBJ2-1; DNA: TGTGCCGGGGTGGGGACTAGCGGGGACAATGAGCAGTTCTTC; CDR3: CAGVGTSGDNEQFF
size: -; D: -; V: TRBV19; J: TRBJ2-5; DNA: TGTGCCAGCACCTCTGGAGGGTGGCAAGAGACCCAGTACTTC; CDR3: CASTSGGWQETQYF
size: -; D: -; V: TRBV6-5; J: TRBJ2-2; DNA: TGTGCCAGCAGTCGCAGGGGATACCACACCGGGGAGCTGTTTTTT; CDR3: CASSRRGYHTGELFF
size: -; D: TRBD1; V: TRBV5-6; J: TRBJ1-5; DNA: TGTGCCAGCAGCTTGGGACAGGGACCCGCGCCCCAGCATTTT; CDR3: CASSLGQGPAPQHF
size: -; D: -; V: TRBV2; J: TRBJ2-7; DNA: TGTGCCAGCAGGGGGGGGGCCTCCTACGAGCAGTACTTC; CDR3: CASRGGASYEQYF
size: -; D: TRBD1; V: TRBV10-3; J: TRBJ1-1; DNA: TGTGCCATCAGTCCCCGCCACTTACAGGGGACGTCGAACACTGAAGCTTTCTTT; CDR3: CAISPRHLQGTSNTEAFF
size: -; D: TRBD2; V: TRBV4-1; J: TRBJ2-3; DNA: TGCGCCAGCAGGACTAGCGGGACGACAGATACGCAGTATTTT; CDR3: CASRTSGTTDTQYF
size: -; D: TRBD2; V: TRBV6-1; J: TRBJ2-5; DNA: TGTGCCAGCAGTGCGGGACTAGCGAGTCCGGAGACCCAGTACTTC; CDR3: CASSAGLASPETQYF
size: -; D: TRBD1; V: TRBV27; J: TRBJ2-7; DNA: TGTGCCAGCAGACCAGACAGGGGACGGGAGCAGTACTTC; CDR3: CASRPDRGREQYF
size: -; D: -; V: TRBV9; J: TRBJ1-4; DNA: TGTGCCAGCAGCCCGACCGGGGGGGTGAAGTCGGGTAATGAAAAACTGTTTTTT; CDR3: CASSPTGGVKSGNEKLFF
size: -; D: -; V: TRBV27; J: TRBJ1-2; DNA: TGTGCCAGCAGTTCCTCCAGGGTGGGCTATGGCTACACCTTC; CDR3: CASSSSRVGYGYTF
size: -; D: -; V: TRBV5-5; J: TRBJ1-1; DNA: TGTGCCAGCAGCTTTTATAGAGGGAACACTGAAGCTTTCTTT; CDR3: CASSFYRGNTEAFF
size: -; D: TRBD1; V: TRBV6-4; J: TRBJ2-2; DNA: TGTGCCAGCGGGGACAGGGACACCGGGGAGCTGTTTTTT; CDR3: CASGDRDTGELFF
size: -; D: TRBD2; V: TRBV5-1; J: TRBJ2-3; DNA: TGCGCCAGCAGCCTTAGCGGGGGGGCAGGCACAGATACGCAGTATTTT; CDR3: CASSLSGGAGTDTQYF
size: -; D: TRBD1; V: TRBV5-6; J: TRBJ2-7; DNA: TGTGCCAGCAGCCCTCAAGGACAGGGTCACGAGCAGTACTTC; CDR3: CASSPQGQGHEQYF
size: -; D: TRBD2; V: TRBV4-1; J: TRBJ2-7; DNA: TGCGCCAGCAGCCAAACCTCAGCGGGGGGGTCCTACGAGCAGTACTTC; CDR3: CASSQTSAGGSYEQYF
size: -; D: TRBD1; V: TRBV4-1; J: TRBJ2-7; DNA: TGCGCCAGCAGCCAAGATCAGGGCAGGGGGTGGGTCGAGCAGTACTTC; CDR3: CASSQDQGRGWVEQYF
size: few; D: -; V: TRBV5-1; J: TRBJ1-3; DNA: TGCGCCAGCAGCTTGGAAGGGACTCCGGGTGGAAACACCATATATTTT; CDR3: CASSLEGTPGGNTIYF
size: -; D: -; V: TRBV9; J: TRBJ1-3; DNA: TGTGCCAGCAGCGTAGATGTTGTGGGAGGGCCTGGAAACACCATATATTTT; CDR3: CASSVDVVGGPGNTIYF
size: -; D: TRBD1; V: TRBV19; J: TRBJ2-5; DNA: TGTGCCAGTAGTCCACAGACAGGGGATATAGCCCAGTACTTC; CDR3: CASSPQTGDIAQYF
size: -; D: TRBD1; V: TRBV5-1; J: TRBJ2-1; DNA: TGCGCCAGCAGCTTGGTACCTAGGGTGACGAGACAGGGTTTATACAATGAGCAGTTCTTC; CDR3: CASSLVPRVTRQGLYNEQFF
size: -; D: TRBD2; V: TRBV7-2; J: TRBJ2-3; DNA: TGTGCCAGCAGCCCCACCCCCCTAGCGGGGAGAGATACGCAGTATTTT; CDR3: CASSPTPLAGRDTQYF
size: -; D: TRBD2; V: TRBV10-1; J: TRBJ2-1; DNA: TGCGCCAGCAGTGAGTGGACTAGCGGGGGCCCCAGCTCCTACAATGAGCAGTTCTTC; CDR3: CASSEWTSGGPSSYNEQFF
size: few; D: -; V: TRBV9; J: TRBJ1-6; DNA: TGTGCCAGCAGCGTAGCAGGGAACGCCAATTCACCCCTCCACTTT; CDR3: CASSVAGNANSPLHF
size: -; D: TRBD1; V: TRBV11-3; J: TRBJ2-2; DNA: TGTGCCAGCAGCTTGGGAAGGGGGCGCGGAAGCACCGGGGAGCTGTTTTTT; CDR3: CASSLGRGRGSTGELFF
size: -; D: -; V: TRBV6-5; J: TRBJ1-5; DNA: TGTGCCAGCAGTTCACAGGGTTATCAGCCCCAGCATTTT; CDR3: CASSSQGYQPQHF
size: -; D: TRBD1; V: TRBV18; J: TRBJ2-7; DNA: TGTGCCAGCTCACCGGTTTCGGGACAGGCTCAGGGGGAGCAGTACTTC; CDR3: CASSPVSGQAQGEQYF
size: -; D: TRBD1; V: TRBV19; J: TRBJ2-3; DNA: TGTGCCAGTAGTTGGACAGGAGCCGGCACAGATACGCAGTATTTT; CDR3: CASSWTGAGTDTQYF
size: -; D: -; V: TRBV5-8; J: TRBJ2-1; DNA: TGTGCCAGCAGCTTGGCTGAGGATTCCTACAATGAGCAGTTCTTC; CDR3: CASSLAEDSYNEQFF
size: -; D: -; V: TRBV19; J: TRBJ2-1; DNA: TGTGCCACCTCATCATTGGGCCCCAACCCCTACAATGAGCAGTTCTTC; CDR3: CATSSLGPNPYNEQFF
size: -; D: TRBD1; V: TRBV7-2; J: TRBJ1-4; DNA: TGTGCCAGCAGCTTAAGACAGGGGTATAATCAACTGTTTTTT; CDR3: CASSLRQGYNQLFF
size: -; D: -; V: TRBV11-2; J: TRBJ2-1; DNA: TGTGCCAGCAGCTTGCGTGACAATGAGCAGTTCTTC; CDR3: CASSLRDNEQFF